This TCR beta chain was retrieved from a study of blood T cell repertoires in COVID-19. Study overall: The cDNA or gDNA used as material had been derived from T cells, B-cell-depleted T cells, or PBMCs.

Authors' processing steps: Reference gene primer amplification gave estimated nucleated cell counts. Only in-frame clones appear in the TCRdb table, and some are missing; sequencing was by immunoSEQ multiplex PCR. V and J calls and clone size are given by that table; D and trimming were obtained from the DNA. The sample shows about 240,000 clones, 60% to 75% of them seen only once. This CDR3 is built from 15 residues. CDR1 SGHRS and CDR2 YFSETQ come from the germline V gene. Trimming took 2 bases from V and 2 from J, leaving 12 bases between them. This rearrangement joins TRBV5-1 to TRBJ2-3, with D possibly being TRBD2 (6 bases). This clonotype was obtained from an elderly woman with acute or convalescent COVID-19. Sequencing used peripheral blood. For the CDR3, the DNA is TGCGCCAGCAGCTTACCGGGACTGTACACAGATACGCAGTATTTT. It yields the protein CASSLPGLYTDTQYF. Full variable domain (remainder filled in from reference TRBV5-1 and TRBJ2-3): KAGVTQTPRYLIKTRGQQVTLSCSPISGHRSVSWYQQTPGQGLQFLFEYFSETQRNKGNFPGRFSGRQFSNSRSEMNVSTLELGDSALYLCASSLPGLYTDTQYFGPGTRLTVL.